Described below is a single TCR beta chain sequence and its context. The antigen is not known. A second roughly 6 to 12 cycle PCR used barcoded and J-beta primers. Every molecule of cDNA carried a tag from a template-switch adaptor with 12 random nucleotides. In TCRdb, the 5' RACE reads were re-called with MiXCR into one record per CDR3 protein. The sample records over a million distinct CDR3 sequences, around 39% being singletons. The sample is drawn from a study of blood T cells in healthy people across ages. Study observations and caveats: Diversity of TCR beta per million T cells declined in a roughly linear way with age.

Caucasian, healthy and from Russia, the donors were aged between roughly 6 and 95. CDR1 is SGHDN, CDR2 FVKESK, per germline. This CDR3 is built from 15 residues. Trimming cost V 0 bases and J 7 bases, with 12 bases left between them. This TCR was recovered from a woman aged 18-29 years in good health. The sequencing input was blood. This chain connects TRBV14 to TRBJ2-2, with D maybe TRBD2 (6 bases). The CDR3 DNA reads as TGTGCCAGCAGCCAAGATCTTGCGGGGATCGGGGAGCTGTTTTTT. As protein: CASSQDLAGIGELFF.